The T cell receptor (beta chain) under discussion was sequenced for a study of T-cell reconstitution after alpha-beta-depleted transplantation in children. As for this clonotype: Its target is unknown.

The length of the CDR3 is 17 residues. Trimming pared 2 bases from V and 0 bases from J, leaving 14 bases between. The germline gives CDR1 MGHRA, CDR2 YSYEKL. Regarding the study as a whole: Expanded clones from the graft, numbering several hundred, reportedly supplied alpha-beta T cells about two months after transplant. Most T-cell counts and diversity one year after the transplant came from T cells that were newly produced. High day-60 TCRbeta diversity in some patients came from surviving recipient T cells and thymic progenitors.

Library preparation (for TCRbeta) was performed with unique molecular identifiers. TCRdb re-called the PCR reads with MiXCR, one entry per CDR3 protein. The table lists some 830,000 distinct CDR3 sequences, roughly 15% of them singletons. This receptor was identified in a male patient under 18 who had a stem cell transplant for acute lymphoblastic leukemia, so the T cells may come from the graft donor. This rearrangement joins TRBV4-1 to TRBJ2-4, with D possibly being TRBD2 (6 bases). The sequenced sample was PBMCs, mostly from graft donor cells, obtained 360 days after TCRalphabeta/CD19-depleted stem cell transplant. CDR3 amino acids: CASSQYSGLVAKNIQYF. The CDR3 DNA follows: TGCGCCAGCAGCCAATATAGCGGCCTGGTAGCCAAAAACATTCAGTACTTC.